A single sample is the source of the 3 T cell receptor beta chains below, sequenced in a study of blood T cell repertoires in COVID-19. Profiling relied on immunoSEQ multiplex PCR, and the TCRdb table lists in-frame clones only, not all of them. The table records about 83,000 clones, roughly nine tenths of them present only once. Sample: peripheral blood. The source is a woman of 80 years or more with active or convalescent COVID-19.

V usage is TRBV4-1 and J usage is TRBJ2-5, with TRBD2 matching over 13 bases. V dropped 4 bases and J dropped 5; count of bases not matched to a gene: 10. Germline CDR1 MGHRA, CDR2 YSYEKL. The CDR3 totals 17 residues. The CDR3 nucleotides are TGCGCCAGCAGCCCTACTAGCGGGGGGGACATTTGGGAGACCCAGTACTTC. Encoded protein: CASSPTSGGDIWETQYF.

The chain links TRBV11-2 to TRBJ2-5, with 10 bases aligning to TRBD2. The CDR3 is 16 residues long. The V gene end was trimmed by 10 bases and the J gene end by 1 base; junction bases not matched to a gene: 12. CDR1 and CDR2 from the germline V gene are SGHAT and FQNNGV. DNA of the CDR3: TGTGCCACACGGGGGCTAGCGGGGGCCTTCCAAGAGACCCAGTACTTC. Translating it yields CATRGLAGAFQETQYF.

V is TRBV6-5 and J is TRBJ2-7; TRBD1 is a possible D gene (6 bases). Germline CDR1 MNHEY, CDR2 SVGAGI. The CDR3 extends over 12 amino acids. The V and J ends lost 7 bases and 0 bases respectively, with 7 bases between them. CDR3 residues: CASTGVSYEQYF. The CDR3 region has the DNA TGTGCCAGCACAGGGGTCTCCTACGAGCAGTACTTC.